This T cell receptor (beta chain) emerged from a study of blood T cell repertoires in COVID-19. CDR1 and CDR2 (germline): SGHDT, YYEEEE. This CDR3 spans 13 amino acids. Trimming pared 2 bases from V and 7 bases from J, leaving 9 bases between. Sequenced by immunoSEQ multiplex PCR; TCRdb stores in-frame clones only, minus some. Counted here are approximately 250,000 clones, over 70% occurring once; the ten biggest clones make up around 9.6%. The receptor comes from a woman in her 70s with COVID-19, enrolled during active disease. Sample: peripheral blood. V gene TRBV5-6 combines with J gene TRBJ2-2, with no clear D. The CDR3 sequence: CASSFRVNGELFF. DNA for the CDR3: TGTGCCAGCAGCTTCCGGGTGAACGGGGAGCTGTTTTTT.